The T cell receptor (beta chain) under discussion was sequenced for a study of blood T cell repertoires in COVID-19. Germline values: CDR1 KGHDR, CDR2 SFDVKD. This CDR3 comprises 11 residues. Trimming removed 5 bases from V and 7 bases from J, with 5 bases in between. Measured with immunoSEQ multiplex PCR; TCRdb has only the in-frame clones, and not every one. The repertoire holds about 140,000 clones, with about 82% as singletons. The gene calls are TRBV24-1 and TRBJ2-1; no firm D call. The specimen sequenced was peripheral blood. The receptor's source is a man aged 45-60 years with acute or convalescent COVID-19. CDR3 sequence (DNA): TGTGCCACCAGTGTCAGGAATGAGCAGTTCTTC. Protein: CATSVRNEQFF.